Each of the 28 T cell receptor beta chains below was sequenced from the same sample in a study of control samples from healthy donors and cancer patients. Here immunoSEQ multiplex PCR was the method, and the copy in TCRdb shows in-frame clones only, minus some. The data contain fewer than 200,000 clones, roughly 89% of them seen just once; the ten biggest clones take up around 1.4%. The sample taken for sequencing was blood. The source of these receptors is a woman aged 45-60 years in good health.

This chain joins TRBV28 and TRBJ1-3; D gene unclear. V lost 8 bases, J lost 8 bases, and 16 bases lay in between. This CDR3 comprises 13 residues. Germline lookup yields CDR1 MDHEN and CDR2 SYDVKM. This chain's CDR3 is CASETVVGDTIYF. The CDR3 DNA follows: TGTGCCAGCGAGACGGTTGTGGGAGACACCATATATTTT.

The chain links TRBV11-2 to TRBJ1-5; D perhaps matches TRBD1 (6 bases). The germline CDR1 and CDR2 sequences are SGHAT and FQNNGV. There are 16 residues in the CDR3. V lost 2 bases and J lost 0, with 11 bases in between. The DNA of the CDR3 is TGTGCCAGCAGCTTACTGACAGGCTATAGCAATCAGCCCCAGCATTTT. Its translation: CASSLLTGYSNQPQHF.

The genes are TRBV7-9 and TRBJ1-5; 7 nucleotides align to TRBD1. The V segment lost 1 base and the J segment 5 bases; nucleotides outside the gene matches: 5. The CDR3 length is 15 residues. Germline CDR1 is SEHNR and CDR2 is FQNEAQ (reference sequence). The CDR3 sequence is CASSLGDSFDQPQHF. In DNA, the CDR3 is TGTGCCAGCAGCTTAGGGGACAGTTTTGATCAGCCCCAGCATTTT.

This chain uses TRBV28 with TRBJ1-2; possibly TRBD1 for D (5 bases). Trimming took 2 bases from V and 3 from J, leaving 10 bases between them. CDR1 is MDHEN, CDR2 SYDVKM, per germline. This CDR3 region has 14 residues. The CDR3: CASSLAGDDYGYTF. CDR3 coding DNA: TGTGCCAGCAGTTTAGCGGGGGACGACTATGGCTACACCTTC.

V gene TRBV14 combines with J gene TRBJ1-6; 8 positions match TRBD1. The germline CDR1 and CDR2 sequences are SGHDN and FVKESK. The V and J ends lost 4 bases and 3 bases, in that order; junction bases with no gene match: 5. The CDR3 sequence is 16 residues long. The DNA of the CDR3 is TGTGCCAGCAGCCCCATGACAGGGGACTATAATTCACCCCTCCACTTT. Translated: CASSPMTGDYNSPLHF.

The chain joins TRBV5-8 to TRBJ1-5; 9 positions agree with TRBD1. Germline V lookup: CDR1 SGHTS, CDR2 YDEGEE. Germline trimming cut 0 bases from V and 4 bases from J; bases unmatched to any gene: 2. CDR3 length: 15 amino acids. The CDR3 bases are TGTGCCAGCAGCTTGGGGGACAGGGCTAATCAGCCCCAGCATTTT. This codes for CASSLGDRANQPQHF.

In its sample, this clone was seen once. The CDR3 sequence: CASSRTANYGYTF. In nucleotides, the CDR3 is TGTGCCAGCAGTCGGACAGCTAACTATGGCTACACCTTC. The chain carries TRBV12-3 or TRBV12-4 and TRBJ1-2; TRBD1 might be the D (6 bases). This CDR3 is 13 amino acids long. V lost 5 bases, J lost 0 bases, and 7 bases lay in between.

This clone was detected once. V usage is TRBV3-1 (or the pseudogene TRBV3-2) and J usage is TRBJ2-7; 12 bases map to TRBD1. Germline V gives CDR1 LGHDT, CDR2 YNNKEL (reference sequence). The CDR3 totals 19 residues. V lost 4 bases to trimming and J lost 6 bases; unmatched junction nucleotides: 19. The CDR3 protein is CASSLQSHKVWDRGREQYF. CDR3 sequence (DNA): TGTGCCAGCAGCCTCCAATCCCATAAGGTCTGGGACAGGGGGCGCGAGCAGTACTTC.

This clone was seen more than once but under ten times. The gene calls are TRBV5-1 and TRBJ1-2; 9 positions agree with TRBD1. Unmatched junction bases numbered 6, after V lost 3 bases and J lost 6 bases. The CDR3 spans 14 residues. In germline, CDR1 is SGHRS, CDR2 YFSETQ. The CDR3 sequence is CASSSERTGDGYTF. As DNA, the CDR3 is TGCGCCAGCAGCTCGGAAAGGACAGGGGATGGCTACACCTTC.

The chain combines TRBV7-2 with TRBJ2-7; TRBD2 aligns across 11 bases. This CDR3 is 14 amino acids long. Germline CDR1 and CDR2: SGHTA and FQGNSA. Losses at the gene ends were 5 bases for V and 7 bases for J; bases not matched to a gene: 7. The CDR3 reads CASSRGLAVSEQYF. CDR3 sequence (DNA): TGTGCCAGCAGCCGGGGACTAGCGGTGTCTGAGCAGTACTTC.

The chain uses TRBV15 and TRBJ2-1, with 8 bases matching TRBD2. CDR1 is LNHNV and CDR2 is YYDKDF in the germline V gene (reference sequence). Trimming removed 8 bases from V and 0 bases from J; junction bases left unmatched: 12. This CDR3 comprises 17 residues. As DNA, the CDR3 is TGTGCCACCTCGGGGGGGGCTAGCCGGAGCTCCTACAATGAGCAGTTCTTC. This codes for CATSGGASRSSYNEQFF.

The chain links TRBV5-1 to TRBJ1-4; TRBD1 matches at 7 bases. The CDR3 is 15 residues long. The trim removed 5 bases at V and 7 bases at J, leaving 11 bases unmatched. Germline CDR1 reads SGHRS; CDR2 reads YFSETQ. CDR3 bases: TGCGCCAGCAGGGATGGGAGCCACAGGGGTGAAAAACTGTTTTTT. Translating it yields CASRDGSHRGEKLFF.

This clone was observed a single time. V gene TRBV5-1 combines with J gene TRBJ2-7, with 13 bases identical to TRBD2. The ends lost 5 bases at V and 2 bases at J; junction bases unmatched: 10. The germline V gene has CDR1 SGHRS and CDR2 YFSETQ. The CDR3 length is 17 residues. Here the CDR3 DNA reads TGCGCCAGCAGACCCGAAACCGGGACTAGCGGGGCCTACGAGCAGTACTTC. This sequence encodes CASRPETGTSGAYEQYF.

The chain combines TRBV5-4 with TRBJ1-2, with D unclear. The CDR3 has 15 residues. The V gene's germline CDR1 is SGHNT and CDR2 YYREEE (reference sequence). With 4 bases removed from V and 0 bases from J, the gap between germline ends came to 13 bases. The CDR3 DNA sequence: TGTGCCAGCAGCCCAATCCAGATAGCTAACTATGGCTACACCTTC. Translation: CASSPIQIANYGYTF.

This chain joins TRBV27 and TRBJ2-7, with D maybe TRBD2 (5 bases). Germline V gene sequence: CDR1 MNHEY, CDR2 SMNVEV (reference sequence). This CDR3 region has 13 residues. The V end lost 3 bases, the J end lost 7 bases, and 13 bases lay between the germline ends. The CDR3, as DNA: TGTGCCAGCAGTTTCCCGGATAGCGCGGAGCAGTACTTC. Translation: CASSFPDSAEQYF.

This clone showed up many times. The same CDR3 can be traced to other DNA sequences in this sample. The chain links TRBV9 to TRBJ1-6; D is undetermined. V shed 4 bases and J shed 6 bases, with 8 bases lying between them. Per germline, CDR1 SGDLS and CDR2 YYNGEE. The length of the CDR3 is 13 residues. DNA of the CDR3: TGTGCCAGCAGCCCGGAGGTTAATTCACCCCTCCACTTT. As protein: CASSPEVNSPLHF. Based on the CDR3 plus reference TRBV9 and TRBJ1-6, the full variable domain is DSGVTQTPKHLITATGQRVTLRCSPRSGDLSVYWYQQSLDQGLQFLIQYYNGEERAKGNILERFSAQQFPDLHSELNLSSLELGDSALYFCASSPEVNSPLHFGNGTRLTVT.

The CDR3 nucleotides read TGTGCCAGCAGTTACTCTGGGGCCAACGTCCTGACTTTC. Protein: CASSYSGANVLTF. This chain uses TRBV6-5 with TRBJ2-6; D is undetermined. The CDR3 runs to 13 residues. Trimming removed 0 bases from V and 3 bases from J, with 0 bases in between. Germline V gene data show CDR1 as MNHEY and CDR2 as SVGAGI.

This chain uses TRBV6-2 or TRBV6-3 with TRBJ2-1; a weak D match, TRBD2 (5 bases). The germline gives CDR1 MNHEY, CDR2 SVGEGT. V was cut by 2 bases and J by 0 bases, with 11 bases left in between. The CDR3 extends over 16 amino acids. The CDR3 protein is CASSYLRVSSYNEQFF. Here the CDR3 DNA reads TGTGCCAGCAGTTACCTGCGGGTGAGCTCCTACAATGAGCAGTTCTTC.

The chain combines TRBV5-1 with TRBJ2-1; D unresolved. Trimming removed 5 bases from V and 9 bases from J, with 9 bases in between. Germline loops: CDR1 SGHRS, CDR2 YFSETQ. CDR3 size: 11 residues. The CDR3 sequence is CASRWEAEQFF. The CDR3 DNA is TGCGCCAGCAGATGGGAAGCTGAGCAGTTCTTC.

This clone was counted only a few times. This chain joins TRBV20-1 and TRBJ2-7; 8 nucleotides agree with TRBD2. The trim removed 3 bases at V and 3 bases at J, leaving 4 bases unmatched. CDR1 and CDR2 from the germline V gene are DFQATT and SNEGSKA (reference sequence). The CDR3 totals 13 residues. CDR3 nucleotides: TGCAGTGCTAGTTTTACTAGCGGCTACGAGCAGTACTTC. The encoded protein is CSASFTSGYEQYF.

The chain carries TRBV9 and TRBJ2-2; no definite D call. Looked up from germline, CDR1 is SGDLS and CDR2 is YYNGEE. The CDR3 is 13 residues long. V gave up 1 base and J gave up 5 bases, with 6 bases separating them. Here the CDR3 DNA reads TGTGCCAGCAGCGTATCGCCGACCGGGGAGCTGTTTTTT. Encoded protein: CASSVSPTGELFF. The full variable domain, its missing parts supplied by reference TRBV9 and TRBJ2-2, is DSGVTQTPKHLITATGQRVTLRCSPRSGDLSVYWYQQSLDQGLQFLIQYYNGEERAKGNILERFSAQQFPDLHSELNLSSLELGDSALYFCASSVSPTGELFFGEGSRLTVL.

This clone was observed once. J is TRBJ2-1 and V is TRBV12-3 or TRBV12-4; 8 bases map to TRBD1. V trimming: 4 bases; J trimming: 10 bases; junction bases outside the gene matches: 6. The CDR3 totals 13 residues. The CDR3 DNA follows: TGTGCCAGCAGTTCATCAGGGGGCCGGGAGCAGTTCTTC. Amino acids: CASSSSGGREQFF.

The chain uses TRBV9 and TRBJ1-1, with 10 positions matching TRBD1. J gave up 3 bases and V 3 bases, and 5 bases lay outside the gene matches. Per germline, CDR1 SGDLS and CDR2 YYNGEE. The CDR3 covers 15 residues. The CDR3 nucleotides are TGTGCCAGCAGCGGAGGGACAGGGGTAGACACTGAAGCTTTCTTT. This codes for CASSGGTGVDTEAFF.

CDR3 in amino acids: CASSSPVDRGKEAFF. The CDR3 DNA reads as TGTGCCAGCAGCTCCCCTGTTGACAGGGGGAAGGAAGCTTTCTTT. The rearrangement links TRBV7-9 to TRBJ1-1; TRBD1 matches at 9 bases. The germline V gene encodes CDR1 SEHNR and CDR2 FQNEAQ (reference sequence). Trimming cost V 4 bases and J 8 bases; bases outside gene matches: 11. The CDR3 is 15 amino acids.

V usage is TRBV5-1 and J usage is TRBJ2-7; 11 bases fit TRBD2. V lost 4 bases and J lost 1; bases outside the gene matches: 7. There are 16 residues in the CDR3. Germline V lookup: CDR1 SGHRS, CDR2 YFSETQ. The CDR3 bases are TGCGCCAGCAGCCCTTTGGGACTAGCGGTTTCCTACGAGCAGTACTTC. Translating gives CASSPLGLAVSYEQYF.

The rearrangement uses TRBV19 and TRBJ2-1; TRBD1 matches 12 bases. The germline V gene encodes CDR1 LNHDA and CDR2 SQIVND (reference sequence). The V and J ends lost 3 bases and 1 base, in that order; junction bases with no gene match: 10. CDR3 length: 19 residues. The CDR3 is CASSMMGQGAAGSYNEQFF. CDR3 sequence (DNA): TGTGCCAGTAGTATGATGGGACAGGGGGCCGCAGGGTCCTACAATGAGCAGTTCTTC. The complete variable domain, with remaining parts taken from reference TRBV19 and TRBJ2-1, reads DGGITQSPKYLFRKEGQNVTLSCEQNLNHDAMYWYRQDPGQGLRLIYYSQIVNDFQKGDIAEGYSVSREKKESFPLTVTSAQKNPTAFYLCASSMMGQGAAGSYNEQFFGPGTRLTVL.

The V call is TRBV29-1, the J call TRBJ1-4; 7 bases fit TRBD1. Germline CDR1 reads SQVTM; CDR2 reads ANQGSEA. Trimming took 3 bases from V and 8 from J; bases not matched to a gene: 6. This CDR3 has 13 residues. CDR3 in amino acids: CSVDEGAGEKLFF. The DNA for the CDR3 is TGCAGCGTTGACGAGGGGGCTGGCGAAAAACTGTTTTTT.

The chain couples TRBV28 to TRBJ1-5; 8 positions match TRBD1. CDR1 and CDR2 (germline): MDHEN, SYDVKM. V lost 6 bases, J lost 6 bases, and 10 bases stayed unmatched. There are 15 residues in the CDR3. CDR3 nucleotides: TGTGCCAGCAGACAACGGACAGGGATAGGTCAGCCCCAGCATTTT. Protein sequence: CASRQRTGIGQPQHF.